This record concerns one TCR beta chain sequence. Its target is unknown. This sample includes further DNA sequences coding for the same CDR3. Trimming shortened V by 6 bases and J by 0 bases, and 12 bases separated the two germline ends. Germline V gene lookup returns CDR1 MDHEN and CDR2 SYDVKM. This CDR3 contains 15 residues. This sample is drawn from a study of shared clonotypes between healthy human individuals. Overall study results and limits: Only blood underwent sampling, and tissue repertoires likely differ.

The assay was immunoSEQ multiplex PCR, and TCRdb's table has in-frame clones only and misses some. The sample yields fewer than 1.6 million clones, approximately 98.5% seen once. The rearrangement links TRBV28 to TRBJ2-1; unclear D gene. Sequences were obtained from naive CD4+ T cells sorted from blood. Sample subset: CD45RA+ positively selected. This clonotype was obtained from a man aged 30 to 39 in good health. The CDR3 sequence: CASRPGPSSYNEQFF. DNA for the CDR3: TGTGCCAGCAGACCAGGACCCAGCTCCTACAATGAGCAGTTCTTC.